These T cell receptor beta chains were read from a single sample in a study of post-analysis software for immune sequencing data. TCRdb analysed the PCR reads with MiXCR anew, one entry per CDR3 protein. The sample comprises about 540,000 distinct CDR3 sequences, around 34% of which are singletons, and 5% to 6% rests with the top ten. Sequences were obtained from blood. These receptors were taken from a girl under 18 with multiple sclerosis. The CDR3 runs from the conserved cysteine through the conserved F or W. A D gene is named only where the DNA matches it firmly. Clone size is stated in some rows and not others, as once, few, many or a class when expanded.

NA	TRBV28	TRBJ2-4	NA	CASSQVGEAKNIQYF	TGTGCCAGCAGCCAGGTGGGGGAGGCCAAAAACATTCAGTACTTC
NA	TRBV7-2	TRBJ2-5	NA	CASSLAFTPIQETQYF	TGTGCCAGCAGCTTAGCATTCACCCCGATCCAAGAGACCCAGTACTTC
NA	TRBV12-3/TRBV12-4	TRBJ1-2	NA	CASTHSTYGYTF	TGTGCCAGCACCCATTCGACTTATGGCTACACCTTC
few	TRBV6-5	TRBJ1-2	NA	CASSSSHFNYGYTF	TGTGCCAGCAGTTCCAGCCATTTTAACTATGGCTACACCTTC
few	TRBV6-1	TRBJ2-3	TRBD2	CASSERLAGGFSDTQYF	TGTGCCAGCAGTGAACGGCTAGCGGGGGGCTTTTCAGATACGCAGTATTTT
few	TRBV3-1	TRBJ2-5	TRBD2	CASGPRGMQETQYF	TGTGCCAGCGGCCCGCGGGGGATGCAAGAGACCCAGTACTTC
many	TRBV25-1	TRBJ2-7	TRBD1	CASRPPDREGYEQYF	TGTGCCAGCAGGCCCCCAGACAGGGAAGGCTACGAGCAGTACTTC
few	TRBV5-1	TRBJ2-1	NA	CASSLLGTLNNEQFF	TGCGCCAGCAGCTTGTTGGGGACGCTGAACAATGAGCAGTTCTTC
NA	TRBV7-9	TRBJ1-4	TRBD1	CASSSGQVNEKLFF	TGTGCCAGCAGCAGCGGACAGGTTAATGAAAAACTGTTTTTT
NA	TRBV6-5	TRBJ2-3	NA	CASSYSVVGSLDTQYF	TGTGCCAGCAGTTACTCGGTGGTAGGCAGCCTGGATACGCAGTATTTT
NA	TRBV20-1	TRBJ2-5	NA	CSASNGGEGQETQYF	TGCAGTGCTAGTAATGGGGGAGAGGGCCAAGAGACCCAGTACTTC
NA	TRBV15	TRBJ2-1	TRBD2	CATSTGREGSYNEQFF	TGTGCCACCAGCACGGGACGGGAGGGCTCCTACAATGAGCAGTTCTTC
NA	TRBV10-3	TRBJ2-7	NA	CAIRRDGYEQYF	TGTGCCATCAGACGGGACGGCTACGAGCAGTACTTC
few	TRBV20-1	TRBJ2-3	NA	CSARTVHTDTQYF	TGCAGTGCTAGAACAGTCCACACAGATACGCAGTATTTT
NA	TRBV10-1	TRBJ2-3	TRBD2	CASSEGVAGRGDTQYF	TGCGCCAGCAGTGAGGGGGTAGCGGGGCGAGGAGATACGCAGTATTTT
NA	TRBV12-3/TRBV12-4	TRBJ1-1	TRBD1	CASSYGIRGKLSNTEAFF	TGTGCCAGCAGTTACGGAATCAGGGGGAAATTATCGAACACTGAAGCTTTCTTT
few	TRBV18	TRBJ2-7	NA	CASSPTRGSYEQYF	TGTGCCAGCTCACCAACACGGGGTTCCTACGAGCAGTACTTC
few	TRBV12-3/TRBV12-4	TRBJ2-5	NA	CASSLVTGQGQETQYF	TGTGCCAGCAGCTTGGTAACGGGGCAGGGGCAAGAGACCCAGTACTTC
few	TRBV4-1	TRBJ2-1	NA	CASSQRGVEQFF	TGCGCCAGCAGCCAGAGGGGGGTTGAGCAGTTCTTC
NA	TRBV11-2	TRBJ1-2	NA	CASSLVHGYTF	TGTGCCAGCAGCCTAGTCCATGGCTACACCTTC
NA	TRBV20-1	TRBJ2-5	NA	CSAEGRNQETQYF	TGCAGTGCTGAGGGCAGAAACCAAGAGACCCAGTACTTC
once	TRBV6-2/TRBV6-3	TRBJ2-5	TRBD2	CASSYQGLAGENRQAQHLSETQYF	TGTGCCAGCAGTTACCAGGGACTAGCGGGGGAGAACCGCCAGGCCCAACACCTCTCAGAGACCCAGTACTTC
NA	TRBV10-3	TRBJ1-2	NA	CAISENAPNYAGYTF	TGTGCCATCAGTGAGAACGCCCCCAACTACGCTGGCTACACCTTC
NA	TRBV2	TRBJ2-1	TRBD1	CASSDRGQNNEQFF	TGTGCCAGCAGCGACAGGGGGCAGAACAATGAGCAGTTCTTC
NA	TRBV9	TRBJ2-5	TRBD1	CASSLRTGLYQETQYF	TGTGCCAGCAGCCTTAGGACAGGGTTGTACCAAGAGACCCAGTACTTC
NA	TRBV7-6	TRBJ2-4	TRBD1	CASSPGQRLAKNIQYF	TGTGCCAGCAGCCCGGGACAGCGATTAGCCAAAAACATTCAGTACTTC
NA	TRBV21-1	TRBJ1-2	NA	CASSRRDRVANYGYTF	TGTGCCAGCAGCAGACGGGACAGGGTAGCTAACTATGGCTACACCTTC
NA	TRBV13	TRBJ1-1	TRBD1	CASSLAGTGGFYRAEAFF	TGTGCCAGCAGCTTAGCGGGGACAGGGGGATTCTATAGGGCTGAAGCTTTCTTT